Listed below are T cell receptor beta chains from one sample, sequenced in a study of cytomegalovirus exposure and HLA in healthy donors. Clones were read by immunoSEQ multiplex PCR, and TCRdb kept only the in-frame ones, dropping some. The top ten hold around 0.63% of the sample, which has approximately 220,000 clones, 76% seen once. The sequenced material came from PBMCs. Receptors were obtained from a man aged 18 to 35 in good health and CMV-seronegative. CDR3s include the opening cysteine and the closing phenylalanine or tryptophan. D genes are given only for firm matches. Rows give clone size only sometimes, using once, few, many, or a class for an expanded clone.

D gene: -
J gene: TRBJ1-2
V gene: TRBV7-9
clone size: -
CDR3 DNA: TGTGCCAGCAGGGCCCGGGGATCGCCCAAAGGCTATGGCTACACCTTC
CDR3 protein: CASRARGSPKGYGYTF

D gene: -
J gene: TRBJ2-7
V gene: TRBV13
clone size: -
CDR3 DNA: TGTGCCAGCAGCTCAGTCAGGAACTCCTACGAGCAGTACTTC
CDR3 protein: CASSSVRNSYEQYF

D gene: TRBD1
J gene: TRBJ2-7
V gene: TRBV6-5
clone size: -
CDR3 DNA: TGTGCCAGCAGCCTAACCGCAGGGGGCGCGTACGAGCAGTACTTC
CDR3 protein: CASSLTAGGAYEQYF

D gene: TRBD1
J gene: TRBJ1-2
V gene: TRBV30
clone size: -
CDR3 DNA: TGTGCCTGGAGCCGGGACAGCGTCCGCTTC
CDR3 protein: CAWSRDSVRF

D gene: -
J gene: TRBJ1-1
V gene: TRBV28
clone size: -
CDR3 DNA: TGTGCCAGCAGGCAACAGGGGAACACTGAAGCTTTCTTT
CDR3 protein: CASRQQGNTEAFF

D gene: TRBD2
J gene: TRBJ2-2
V gene: TRBV5-1
clone size: -
CDR3 DNA: TGCGCCAGTAGCTTGACTAGCGGGTCCGGGGAGCTGTTTTTT
CDR3 protein: CASSLTSGSGELFF

D gene: TRBD1
J gene: TRBJ1-3
V gene: TRBV4-1
clone size: -
CDR3 DNA: TGCGCCAGCAGCCAAATCACCGGGACAGGGTTTAGCTTTGGCTCTGGAAACACCATATATTTT
CDR3 protein: CASSQITGTGFSFGSGNTIYF

D gene: TRBD2
J gene: TRBJ2-5
V gene: TRBV2
clone size: -
CDR3 DNA: TGTGCCAGCAGTGAACTAGGGGGACTAGCGGGAGGGGTCCCCCAGTACTTC
CDR3 protein: CASSELGGLAGGVPQYF

D gene: -
J gene: TRBJ2-5
V gene: TRBV5-1
clone size: -
CDR3 DNA: TGCGCCAGCAACCGAGGAGGCGGATCCCAAGAGACCCAGTACTTC
CDR3 protein: CASNRGGGSQETQYF

D gene: -
J gene: TRBJ2-7
V gene: TRBV6-5
clone size: -
CDR3 DNA: TGTGCCAGCAGTTATGCCAGGGGGGCCTACGAGCAGTACTTC
CDR3 protein: CASSYARGAYEQYF

D gene: TRBD1
J gene: TRBJ2-4
V gene: TRBV7-9
clone size: -
CDR3 DNA: TGTGCCAGCAGCGTAGACAGGGCAAACATTCAGTACTTC
CDR3 protein: CASSVDRANIQYF

D gene: -
J gene: TRBJ2-6
V gene: TRBV5-1
clone size: -
CDR3 DNA: TGCGCCAGCAGCTTGGTGGACAGTCCGTCTGGGGCCAACGTCCTGACTTTC
CDR3 protein: CASSLVDSPSGANVLTF

D gene: -
J gene: TRBJ1-1
V gene: TRBV28
clone size: -
CDR3 DNA: TGTGCCAGCAGTGGACAGCTGAACACTGAAGCTTTCTTT
CDR3 protein: CASSGQLNTEAFF

D gene: -
J gene: TRBJ2-7
V gene: TRBV5-6
clone size: -
CDR3 DNA: TGTGCCAGCATCTCCGTGGAGGAGTCGTTCGAGCAGTACTTC
CDR3 protein: CASISVEESFEQYF

D gene: -
J gene: TRBJ1-1
V gene: TRBV25-1
clone size: -
CDR3 DNA: TGTGCCAGCAGTGGGGGCGAAGCTTTCTTT
CDR3 protein: CASSGGEAFF

D gene: -
J gene: TRBJ2-7
V gene: TRBV20-1
clone size: -
CDR3 DNA: TGCAGTTCCAGATTGCTGCTCGAGCAGTACTTC
CDR3 protein: CSSRLLLEQYF

D gene: TRBD1
J gene: TRBJ1-6
V gene: TRBV10-1
clone size: -
CDR3 DNA: TGCGCCAGCAGGGGCGGTTCTCGTTTAGGGGGACAGGGACCCTATAATTCACCCCTCCACTTT
CDR3 protein: CASRGGSRLGGQGPYNSPLHF

D gene: TRBD1
J gene: TRBJ2-3
V gene: TRBV5-1
clone size: -
CDR3 DNA: TGCGCCAGCAGCGCCCGGGACAGGGGGCGGCCAGATACGCAGTATTTT
CDR3 protein: CASSARDRGRPDTQYF

D gene: -
J gene: TRBJ1-1
V gene: TRBV2
clone size: -
CDR3 DNA: TGTGCCAGCAGTTACACCCAATCGAACACTGAAGCTTTCTTT
CDR3 protein: CASSYTQSNTEAFF

D gene: TRBD1
J gene: TRBJ2-3
V gene: TRBV27
clone size: -
CDR3 DNA: TGTGCCAGCAGTTCCGCGGGACAGGGGTCAGATACGCAGTATTTT
CDR3 protein: CASSSAGQGSDTQYF

D gene: TRBD2
J gene: TRBJ2-1
V gene: TRBV27
clone size: -
CDR3 DNA: TGTGCCAGCAGTTCATTCACTAGCGGGAGCTCCTACAATGAGCAGTTCTTC
CDR3 protein: CASSSFTSGSSYNEQFF

D gene: TRBD1
J gene: TRBJ1-4
V gene: TRBV7-9
clone size: -
CDR3 DNA: TGTGCCAGCGGCCAAGACAGGGGGCGTTACGAAAAACTGTTTTTT
CDR3 protein: CASGQDRGRYEKLFF

D gene: TRBD1
J gene: TRBJ1-2
V gene: TRBV28
clone size: -
CDR3 DNA: TGTGCCAGCACCATCACAGGGGTGCAAGGCTACACCTTC
CDR3 protein: CASTITGVQGYTF

D gene: -
J gene: TRBJ1-1
V gene: TRBV25-1
clone size: -
CDR3 DNA: TGTGCCAGCAGTACCGAAGGGGCGCTGAACACTGAAGCTTTCTTT
CDR3 protein: CASSTEGALNTEAFF

D gene: -
J gene: TRBJ2-7
V gene: TRBV30
clone size: -
CDR3 DNA: TGTGCCTGGAGTAGGGGCAGCACCTACGAGCAGTACTTC
CDR3 protein: CAWSRGSTYEQYF

D gene: -
J gene: TRBJ2-7
V gene: TRBV29-1
clone size: -
CDR3 DNA: TGCAGCGTTGAAGGGACAGCCTACGAGCAGTACTTC
CDR3 protein: CSVEGTAYEQYF

D gene: -
J gene: TRBJ2-3
V gene: TRBV6-1
clone size: -
CDR3 DNA: TGTGCCAGCACCCTAGGAGGGGCGGCAGATACGCAGTATTTT
CDR3 protein: CASTLGGAADTQYF

D gene: TRBD2
J gene: TRBJ2-2
V gene: TRBV6-1
clone size: -
CDR3 DNA: TGTGCCAGCAGGGGACTAGCGGGAGTTACCGGGGAGCTGTTTTTT
CDR3 protein: CASRGLAGVTGELFF

D gene: TRBD1
J gene: TRBJ2-7
V gene: TRBV7-9
clone size: -
CDR3 DNA: TGTTCCAGCAGCCGACTACAGGGGAGCTCCTACGAGCAGTACTTC
CDR3 protein: CSSSRLQGSSYEQYF

D gene: -
J gene: TRBJ1-2
V gene: TRBV7-9
clone size: -
CDR3 DNA: TGTGCCAGCAGCCCCTTGGGGGGGGCGCTTCCCTATGGCTACACCTTC
CDR3 protein: CASSPLGGALPYGYTF

D gene: TRBD1
J gene: TRBJ2-7
V gene: TRBV18
clone size: -
CDR3 DNA: TGTGCCAGCTCACCGGGGACAGGTACTTCCTACGAGCAGTACTTC
CDR3 protein: CASSPGTGTSYEQYF

D gene: -
J gene: TRBJ1-2
V gene: TRBV28
clone size: -
CDR3 DNA: TGTGCCAGCAGTTCCAGCGGCGCGCAGCTTCATGGCTACACCTTC
CDR3 protein: CASSSSGAQLHGYTF

D gene: TRBD2
J gene: TRBJ2-5
V gene: TRBV5-1
clone size: -
CDR3 DNA: TGCGCCAGCAGCCCCGGGGCTAGCGGGAGGATAGAGACCCAGTACTTC
CDR3 protein: CASSPGASGRIETQYF

D gene: -
J gene: TRBJ2-2
V gene: TRBV21-1
clone size: -
CDR3 DNA: TGTGCCAGCAGCAAATGTCCCGGGACAGGGTTAGCGTTCGTCCGGACCGGGGAGCTGTTTTTT
CDR3 protein: CASSKCPGTGLAFVRTGELFF

D gene: -
J gene: TRBJ1-1
V gene: TRBV27
clone size: -
CDR3 DNA: TGTGCCAGCAGTTTAACAGGTTGGGGGGGCACTGAAGCTTTCTTT
CDR3 protein: CASSLTGWGGTEAFF

D gene: -
J gene: TRBJ1-3
V gene: TRBV9
clone size: few
CDR3 DNA: TGTGCCAGCAGCGTAGAGGGAGTGAGGGGAAACACCATATATTTT
CDR3 protein: CASSVEGVRGNTIYF

D gene: -
J gene: TRBJ2-1
V gene: TRBV7-2
clone size: few
CDR3 DNA: TGTGCCAGCAGCGCACCGGGACTGCATAGAGCCAATGAGCAGTTCTTC
CDR3 protein: CASSAPGLHRANEQFF

D gene: TRBD1
J gene: TRBJ2-4
V gene: TRBV11-2
clone size: -
CDR3 DNA: TGTGCCAGTACGGACAGGGGGCAGAAAAACATTCAGTACTTC
CDR3 protein: CASTDRGQKNIQYF

D gene: TRBD2
J gene: TRBJ2-2
V gene: TRBV5-1
clone size: -
CDR3 DNA: TGCGCCAGCAGCCTATTAGCGGGAGGAACGGACGGGGAGCTGTTTTTT
CDR3 protein: CASSLLAGGTDGELFF

D gene: -
J gene: TRBJ1-1
V gene: TRBV2
clone size: -
CDR3 DNA: TGTGCCAGCAGTGAAGCAGGGGGGAACACTGAAGCTTTCTTT
CDR3 protein: CASSEAGGNTEAFF

D gene: -
J gene: TRBJ2-7
V gene: TRBV7-8
clone size: few
CDR3 DNA: TGTGCCAGCAGCCTAGGGCCTTCCTACGAGCAGTACTTC
CDR3 protein: CASSLGPSYEQYF

D gene: -
J gene: TRBJ2-7
V gene: TRBV11-3
clone size: -
CDR3 DNA: TGTGCCAGCAGCCCAGGAGCCCCACAGGTCTCCTACGAGCAGTACTTC
CDR3 protein: CASSPGAPQVSYEQYF

D gene: -
J gene: TRBJ2-1
V gene: TRBV7-9
clone size: -
CDR3 DNA: TGTGCCAGCAACCGGGACTCTGCGCCTAGCTACAATGAGCAGTTCTTC
CDR3 protein: CASNRDSAPSYNEQFF

D gene: -
J gene: TRBJ1-1
V gene: TRBV2
clone size: -
CDR3 DNA: TGTGCCAGCAGTGGGAACGGGGGAACTGAAGCTTTCTTT
CDR3 protein: CASSGNGGTEAFF

D gene: TRBD2
J gene: TRBJ2-1
V gene: TRBV29-1
clone size: few
CDR3 DNA: TGCAGCGTTGATAGTAGCGGGAGATCCTACAATGAGCAGTTCTTC
CDR3 protein: CSVDSSGRSYNEQFF

D gene: TRBD2
J gene: TRBJ2-3
V gene: TRBV7-6
clone size: -
CDR3 DNA: TGTGCCAGCAGCGCGCGACTAGCGGGAGGGCCAGATACGCAGTATTTT
CDR3 protein: CASSARLAGGPDTQYF

D gene: TRBD1
J gene: TRBJ1-3
V gene: TRBV10-3
clone size: -
CDR3 DNA: TGTGCCATCAGTACAGGGGGCTCTGGAAACACCATATATTTT
CDR3 protein: CAISTGGSGNTIYF

D gene: -
J gene: TRBJ2-7
V gene: TRBV15
clone size: -
CDR3 DNA: TGTGCCACCCGGAGGGGCGGGCGAGACGAGCAGTACTTC
CDR3 protein: CATRRGGRDEQYF

D gene: -
J gene: TRBJ1-5
V gene: TRBV7-6
clone size: -
CDR3 DNA: TGTGCCAGCAGCTTAGGACAGCACAATCAGCCCCAGCATTTT
CDR3 protein: CASSLGQHNQPQHF

D gene: TRBD2
J gene: TRBJ2-1
V gene: TRBV7-9
clone size: -
CDR3 DNA: TGTGCCAGCAGCAAGTGGGCTAGCGGGAGTTCGGGGGATGAGCAGTTCTTC
CDR3 protein: CASSKWASGSSGDEQFF

D gene: -
J gene: TRBJ1-3
V gene: TRBV7-8
clone size: -
CDR3 DNA: TGTGCCAGCAGCTTAGACGGGACTGGAAACACCATATATTTT
CDR3 protein: CASSLDGTGNTIYF